The 31 T cell receptor beta chains presented below share a single source sample, sequenced in a study of T cell responses to AZD1222 COVID-19 vaccine. Assay used: immunoSEQ multiplex PCR; TCRdb lists only in-frame clones, some missing. The table has about 150,000 clones, 88% seen once; the top ten hold less than 3.5%. This material consisted of peripheral blood, taken on day 0 of AZD1222 vaccination. These receptor sequences come from an adult in good health.

This chain joins TRBV2 and TRBJ2-3; 15 positions agree with TRBD2. CDR1 is SNHLY and CDR2 is FYNNEI in the germline V gene. Trimming cost V 6 bases and J 1 base; bases outside gene matches: 8. This CDR3 has 18 residues. CDR3 amino acids: CASSAGLAGGSRTDTQYF. The CDR3 DNA sequence: TGTGCCAGCAGCGCGGGACTAGCGGGGGGCTCCCGCACAGATACGCAGTATTTT.

The gene calls are TRBV6-2 or TRBV6-3 and TRBJ2-5, with D uncertain. Trimming left V 2 bases short and J 5 bases short, with 15 bases between. CDR3 size: 15 residues. The germline V gene encodes CDR1 MNHEY and CDR2 SVGEGT. The DNA for the CDR3 is TGTGCCAGCAGTTACGGCCCTACGATCATGGAGACCCAGTACTTC. Residues: CASSYGPTIMETQYF.

This sequence joins TRBV29-1 and TRBJ2-7; 7 nucleotides align to TRBD2. Germline lookup yields CDR1 SQVTM and CDR2 ANQGSEA. The V and J ends lost 2 bases and 4 bases, in that order; junction bases with no gene match: 5. The CDR3 contains 13 residues. CDR3 sequence (DNA): TGCAGCGTTGAATCTAAGGGAGGGTACGAGCAGTACTTC. Its protein is CSVESKGGYEQYF.

The chain employs TRBV7-8 and TRBJ1-6; D is unresolved. In germline, CDR1 is SGHVS, CDR2 FQNEAQ. Trimming shortened V by 0 bases and J by 9 bases, and 15 bases separated the two germline ends. The CDR3 totals 16 residues. Here the CDR3 DNA reads TGTGCCAGCAGCTTAGCGATCAGCGATGAACCTTCACCCCTCCACTTT. Its protein product is CASSLAISDEPSPLHF.

This chain links TRBV6-5 with TRBJ2-5, with 8 nucleotides matching TRBD2. Germline-derived CDR1 and CDR2 are MNHEY and SVGAGI. The CDR3 has 14 residues. J gave up 5 bases and V 6 bases, and 8 bases lay outside the gene matches. The CDR3, as DNA: TGTGCCAGCAGCCCGGGACTAGGGGGGGAGACCCAGTACTTC. Protein: CASSPGLGGETQYF.

A few counts support this clone. The V call is TRBV19, the J call TRBJ2-7; D is tentatively TRBD1 or TRBD2 (5 bases each). The ends were cut back, 3 bases at V and 3 bases at J, with 12 bases in the middle. The CDR3 has 14 residues. Germline V gene lookup returns CDR1 LNHDA and CDR2 SQIVND (reference sequence). The CDR3, as DNA: TGTGCCAGTAGTATTGGGACCAGAATCTACGAGCAGTACTTC. It yields the protein CASSIGTRIYEQYF.

The chain joins TRBV11-3 to TRBJ2-1, with 7 bases identical to TRBD1. The CDR3 loop spans 13 amino acids. CDR1 and CDR2 (germline): SGHNT, YENEEA. V was clipped by 5 bases and J by 7 bases; unmatched bases: 5. CDR3 loop: CASSVATGNEQFF. The CDR3 nucleotides are TGTGCCAGCAGCGTCGCGACAGGGAATGAGCAGTTCTTC. Together with reference TRBV11-3 and TRBJ2-1, the CDR3 gives the full variable domain: EAGVVQSPRYKIIEKKQPVAFWCNPISGHNTLYWYLQNLGQGPELLIRYENEEAVDDSQLPKDRFSAERLKGVDSTLKIQPAELGDSAVYLCASSVATGNEQFFGPGTRLTVL.

The CDR3 DNA is TGTGCCAGCAGCTTCGCCCAGGGGACAGGGCGTAATTCACCCCTCCACTTT. Amino acids: CASSFAQGTGRNSPLHF. V usage is TRBV7-2 and J usage is TRBJ1-6; 9 nucleotides match TRBD1. Trimming cost V 3 bases and J 6 bases; bases outside gene matches: 9. The length of the CDR3 is 17 residues. Germline assignment: CDR1 SGHTA and CDR2 FQGNSA.

As to this clone: An end of the junction does not agree with germline; a read error may underlie this. The CDR3 protein is CASSTVGQGKQPQHF. CDR3 nucleotides: TGTGCCAGCAGCACGGTGGGTCAGGGCAAACAGCCCCAGCATTTT. The chain joins TRBV6-5 to TRBJ1-5; D perhaps matches TRBD1 (5 bases). This CDR3 is built from 15 residues. Germline V gene sequence: CDR1 MNHEY, CDR2 SVGAGI.

The chain couples TRBV9 to TRBJ2-2; weak D call: TRBD1 (5 bases). The CDR3 is 15 amino acids. CDR1 is SGDLS, CDR2 YYNGEE, per germline. Trimming stripped 0 bases from V and 7 bases from J, with 13 bases between. CDR3: CASSVVGATGGELFF. As DNA, the CDR3 is TGTGCCAGCAGCGTAGTAGGGGCGACTGGCGGGGAGCTGTTTTTT.

The V call is TRBV7-2, the J call TRBJ1-1; 7 bases align to TRBD1. The CDR3 sequence is 14 residues long. With V trimmed by 5 bases and J by 1 base, 4 bases remained unmatched. Looked up from germline, CDR1 is SGHTA and CDR2 is FQGNSA. The CDR3 region has the DNA TGTGCCAGCAGCGGAGGGACAGAGAACACTGAAGCTTTCTTT. It specifies CASSGGTENTEAFF.

The rearrangement joins TRBV7-8 to TRBJ2-7; D might be TRBD2 (5 bases). V was cut by 4 bases and J by 7 bases, with 20 bases left in between. CDR3 length: 15 residues. CDR1 and CDR2 from the germline V gene are SGHVS and FQNEAQ. This chain's CDR3 is CASSSTIGPSGEQYF. CDR3 in DNA: TGTGCCAGCAGCTCTACTATCGGCCCGTCGGGGGAGCAGTACTTC.

The rearrangement links TRBV27 to TRBJ1-5; maybe TRBD1 (5 bases). CDR1 is MNHEY and CDR2 is SMNVEV in the germline V gene (reference sequence). This CDR3 has 15 residues. V lost 3 bases to trimming and J lost 2 bases, with 11 bases between them. The CDR3 DNA reads as TGTGCCAGCAGTTTGAGGGGCCTCGGCAATCAGCCCCAGCATTTT. Translating gives CASSLRGLGNQPQHF.

The chain joins TRBV6-5 to TRBJ2-5, with TRBD2 matching over 9 bases. The germline CDR1 and CDR2 sequences are MNHEY and SVGAGI. This CDR3 region has 13 residues. J was trimmed by 5 bases and V by 6 bases; bases with no gene match: 4. CDR3 DNA: TGTGCCAGCAGGGTAGCGGGGGTGGAGACCCAGTACTTC. This encodes CASRVAGVETQYF.

V gene TRBV10-3 combines with J gene TRBJ1-2, with unresolved D. V was clipped by 1 base and J by 8 bases, with 8 bases between them. Germline assignment: CDR1 ENHRY and CDR2 SYGVKD. The CDR3 loop spans 12 amino acids. CDR3 protein: CAISEFGIGYTF. The CDR3 DNA reads TGTGCCATCAGTGAGTTTGGGATAGGCTACACCTTC.

The gene calls are TRBV9 and TRBJ1-2; weak D call: TRBD1 (5 bases). Trimming removed 4 bases at V and 4 bases at J, with 14 bases between. Per the germline V gene, CDR1 is SGDLS and CDR2 is YYNGEE. The CDR3 has 14 residues. The CDR3 loop reads CASSLSAGSYGYTF. CDR3 DNA: TGTGCCAGCAGCCTGAGCGCAGGGAGCTATGGCTACACCTTC.

The chain couples TRBV10-1 to TRBJ1-1; 10 nucleotides agree with TRBD1. The CDR3 length is 15 residues. Germline V gene sequence: CDR1 WNHNN, CDR2 SYGVQD (reference sequence). V was pared by 6 bases and J by 3 bases, with 7 bases of the junction left unmatched. This CDR3 is CASSVGQGVYTEAFF. The DNA for the CDR3 is TGCGCCAGCAGCGTTGGACAGGGGGTTTACACTGAAGCTTTCTTT.

This sequence joins TRBV18 and TRBJ2-1; D perhaps matches TRBD1 (6 bases). Germline CDR1 and CDR2: KGHSH and LQKENI. The CDR3 runs to 15 residues. V was pared by 0 bases and J by 8 bases, with 14 bases between. Here the CDR3 DNA reads TGTGCCAGCTCACCACCGTTAGGACAGTTCGATGAGCAGTTCTTC. Residues: CASSPPLGQFDEQFF.

V and J are TRBV6-5 and TRBJ1-2, with D maybe TRBD1 (5 bases). The V gene's germline CDR1 is MNHEY and CDR2 SVGAGI. CDR3 length: 14 amino acids. The CDR3 region is CAATPGGVNYGYTF. In nucleotides, the CDR3 is TGTGCTGCAACCCCGGGAGGGGTTAACTATGGCTACACCTTC.

The chain uses TRBV3-1 (or the pseudogene TRBV3-2) and TRBJ1-2; maybe TRBD1 (6 bases). The CDR3 runs to 19 residues. V gave up 4 bases and J gave up 1 base, with 25 bases separating them. Germline V gene data show CDR1 as LGHDT and CDR2 as YNNKEL (reference sequence). The CDR3 DNA is TGTGCCAGCAGCCCTGGCCTCTCAGGCAGGGGTCCCGTTAACTATGGCTACACCTTC. Protein: CASSPGLSGRGPVNYGYTF.

This clone was recorded only once. The chain is built from TRBV2 and TRBJ1-2; weak D call: TRBD1 (5 bases). In germline, CDR1 is SNHLY, CDR2 FYNNEI. V shed 7 bases and J shed 0 bases, with 12 bases lying between them. The CDR3 contains 14 residues. CDR3 loop: CASTQETANYGYTF. As DNA, the CDR3 is TGTGCCAGCACCCAGGAGACAGCTAACTATGGCTACACCTTC.

The chain links TRBV3-1 (or the pseudogene TRBV3-2) to TRBJ2-5, with 10 nucleotides matching TRBD1. The CDR3 runs to 15 residues. With 4 bases clipped from V and 5 bases from J, the junction kept 7 bases outside the gene matches. Germline V lookup: CDR1 LGHDT, CDR2 YNNKEL (reference sequence). CDR3 in DNA: TGTGCCAGCAGCCGGTCGACAGGGGGCTCGGAGACCCAGTACTTC. Translating it yields CASSRSTGGSETQYF.

This chain connects TRBV7-2 to TRBJ2-7, with D perhaps TRBD1 (5 bases). Germline V gene sequence: CDR1 SGHTA, CDR2 FQGNSA. This CDR3 has 17 residues. V lost 5 bases, J lost 0 bases, and 20 bases lay in between. The CDR3 reads CASSGRLVQGNSYEQYF. The CDR3, as DNA: TGTGCCAGCAGCGGTCGGTTGGTTCAGGGAAACTCCTACGAGCAGTACTTC.

This clone was detected once. This rearrangement joins TRBV14 to TRBJ2-3; D is possibly TRBD2 (5 bases). Trimming pared 2 bases from V and 1 base from J, leaving 10 bases between. CDR3 size: 15 residues. Looked up from germline, CDR1 is SGHDN and CDR2 is FVKESK. The CDR3 DNA reads TGTGCCAGCAGCCAAAGCGGAGGTCGCACAGATACGCAGTATTTT. Encoded protein: CASSQSGGRTDTQYF.

The CDR3 nucleotides are TGTGCCACCAGTGATCTCGGACTAGGACCACAGTTCTTC. Amino acids: CATSDLGLGPQFF. The chain employs TRBV24-1 and TRBJ2-1, with TRBD2 matching over 7 bases. J gave up 13 bases and V 3 bases, and 8 bases lay outside the gene matches. The CDR3 is 13 amino acids. Germline V gene sequence: CDR1 KGHDR, CDR2 SFDVKD.

The chain carries TRBV5-4 and TRBJ1-5; D unclear. Trimming removed 0 bases at V and 1 base at J, with 8 bases between. The CDR3 contains 15 residues. Germline CDR1 reads SGHNT; CDR2 reads YYREEE (reference sequence). The CDR3 DNA sequence: TGTGCCAGCAGCTTGGACCCTGGGAGCAATCAGCCCCAGCATTTT. Its protein product is CASSLDPGSNQPQHF.

This chain uses TRBV28 with TRBJ2-5; TRBD2 agrees at 13 bases. The ends lost 3 bases at V and 4 bases at J; junction bases unmatched: 11. The V gene's germline CDR1 is MDHEN and CDR2 SYDVKM. This CDR3 comprises 18 residues. Written as DNA, the CDR3 is TGTGCCAGCAGTTTCGGGACTAGCGGGGTAAGAGTTCGAGAGACCCAGTACTTC. Protein sequence: CASSFGTSGVRVRETQYF.

The chain joins TRBV28 to TRBJ1-3; TRBD1 matches at 7 bases. Trimming cost V 8 bases and J 3 bases; bases outside gene matches: 7. The germline CDR1 and CDR2 sequences are MDHEN and SYDVKM. This CDR3 is built from 14 residues. The CDR3 is CASSTTGIGNTIYF. The CDR3 DNA follows: TGTGCCAGCTCCACGACAGGGATTGGAAACACCATATATTTT.

The rearrangement uses TRBV10-3 and TRBJ1-1; perhaps TRBD1 as D (5 bases). V was clipped by 4 bases and J by 6 bases, with 21 bases between them. Germline-derived CDR1 and CDR2 are ENHRY and SYGVKD. The CDR3 has 16 amino acids. Here the CDR3 reads CAISVGPPGGVAEAFF. In DNA form, the CDR3 reads TGTGCCATCAGTGTAGGGCCTCCCGGAGGGGTCGCTGAAGCTTTCTTT.

In DNA form, the CDR3 reads TGTGCCACCTCGAGCCTAAACAGGGGGCGGTTCGAGACCCAGTACTTC. Encoded protein: CATSSLNRGRFETQYF. V gene TRBV28 combines with J gene TRBJ2-5, with 9 bases matching TRBD1. CDR3 length equals 16 residues. The junction had 17 bases not matched to a gene; V was cut back by 10 bases and J by 5 bases. Germline-derived CDR1 and CDR2 are MDHEN and SYDVKM.

V usage is TRBV6-2 or TRBV6-3 and J usage is TRBJ2-5, with 10 bases aligning to TRBD1. The CDR3 extends over 15 amino acids. After removal of 2 bases from V and 4 bases from J, the junction contained 4 bases not matched to a gene. Per the germline V gene, CDR1 is MNHEY and CDR2 is SVGEGT. The CDR3 is CASSYGDRGVETQYF. CDR3 DNA sequence: TGTGCCAGCAGTTACGGGGACAGGGGCGTAGAGACCCAGTACTTC.